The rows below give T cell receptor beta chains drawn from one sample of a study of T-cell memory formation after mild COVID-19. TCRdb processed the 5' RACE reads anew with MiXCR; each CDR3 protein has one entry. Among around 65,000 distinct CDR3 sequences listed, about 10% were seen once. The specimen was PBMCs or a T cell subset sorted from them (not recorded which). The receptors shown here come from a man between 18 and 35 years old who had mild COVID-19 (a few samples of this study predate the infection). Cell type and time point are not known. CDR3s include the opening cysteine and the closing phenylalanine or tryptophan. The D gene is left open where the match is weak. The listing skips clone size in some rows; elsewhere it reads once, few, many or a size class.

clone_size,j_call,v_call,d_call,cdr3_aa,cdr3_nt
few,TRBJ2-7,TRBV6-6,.,CASSYSTLTRGSF,TGTGCCAGCAGTTACTCGACGCTTACTAGAGGCAGCTTC
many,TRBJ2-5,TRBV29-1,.,CSVNGQETQYF,TGCAGCGTTAACGGACAAGAGACCCAGTACTTC
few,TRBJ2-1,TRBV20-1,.,CSARGLAGANEQFF,TGCAGTGCTAGAGGGCTGGCGGGGGCCAATGAGCAGTTCTTC
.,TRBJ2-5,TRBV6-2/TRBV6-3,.,CASSYYETQYF,TGTGCCAGCAGTTACTATGAGACCCAGTACTTC
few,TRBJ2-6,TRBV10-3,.,CAISEIRRISGANVLTF,TGTGCCATCAGTGAGATTCGACGGATCTCTGGGGCCAACGTCCTGACTTTC
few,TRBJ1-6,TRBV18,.,CASSQDSNSPLHF,TGTGCCAGCTCACAAGACAGTAATTCACCCCTCCACTTT
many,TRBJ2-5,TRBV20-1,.,CSAREPPQETQYF,TGCAGTGCTAGAGAACCACCGCAAGAGACCCAGTACTTC
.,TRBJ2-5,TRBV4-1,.,CASSQDPRARGETQYF,TGCGCCAGCAGCCAAGACCCCCGGGCCCGGGGTGAGACCCAGTACTTC
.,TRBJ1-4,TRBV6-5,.,CASSRRATNEKLFF,TGTGCCAGCAGTAGGAGGGCAACTAATGAAAAACTGTTTTTT
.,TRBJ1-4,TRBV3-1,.,CASSQESNGGKLFF,TGTGCCAGCAGCCAAGAGTCGAACGGAGGAAAACTGTTTTTT
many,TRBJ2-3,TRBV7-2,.,CASSATFSDTQYF,TGTGCCAGCAGTGCGACATTTAGCGATACGCAGTATTTT
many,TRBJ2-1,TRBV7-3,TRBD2,CASSSGGSYNEQFF,TGTGCCAGCAGCAGCGGGGGTTCCTACAATGAGCAGTTCTTC
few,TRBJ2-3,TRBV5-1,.,CASSPRGGGDTQYF,TGCGCCAGCAGCCCGAGAGGGGGGGGGGATACGCAGTATTTT
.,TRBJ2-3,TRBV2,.,CASSEGGSTDTQYF,TGTGCCAGCAGTGAGGGCGGGAGCACAGATACGCAGTATTTT
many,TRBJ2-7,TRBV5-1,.,CASSRTTGRNEQYF,TGCGCCAGCAGCCGAACCACGGGTAGGAACGAGCAGTACTTC
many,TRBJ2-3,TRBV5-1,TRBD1,CASSLTTGADTQYF,TGCGCCAGCAGCCTAACGACAGGGGCAGATACGCAGTATTTT
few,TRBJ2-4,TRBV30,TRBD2,CAWSFGGNIQYF,TGTGCCTGGAGCTTCGGGGGGAACATTCAGTACTTC
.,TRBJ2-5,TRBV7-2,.,CASSYNTNSGETQYF,TGTGCCAGCAGTTATAACACTAACTCAGGGGAGACCCAGTACTTC
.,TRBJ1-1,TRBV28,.,CASSLAPGGTEAFF,TGTGCCAGCAGTTTAGCTCCGGGAGGGACTGAAGCTTTCTTT
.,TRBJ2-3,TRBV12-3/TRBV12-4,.,CASSTADTQYF,TGTGCCAGCAGCACCGCAGATACGCAGTATTTT
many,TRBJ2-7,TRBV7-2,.,CASSFAVLGGRASEQYF,TGTGCCAGCAGCTTTGCCGTGCTAGGGGGAAGGGCCTCCGAGCAGTACTTC
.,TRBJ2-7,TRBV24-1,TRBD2,CARRGGALLYEQYF,TGTGCCCGCCGGGGGGGGGCACTCCTCTACGAGCAGTACTTC
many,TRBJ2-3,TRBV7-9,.,CASSLGTSRTDTQYF,TGTGCCAGCAGCTTAGGGACGTCACGCACAGATACGCAGTATTTT
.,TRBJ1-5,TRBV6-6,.,CASSIRGSDSNQPQHF,TGTGCCAGCTCCATAAGGGGGTCGGATAGCAATCAGCCCCAGCATTTT
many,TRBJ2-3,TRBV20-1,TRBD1,CSANRGLGTDTQYF,TGCAGTGCAAACAGGGGGCTGGGCACAGATACGCAGTATTTT
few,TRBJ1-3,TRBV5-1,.,CASSLLMGTGNTIYF,TGCGCCAGCAGCTTGCTGATGGGGACTGGAAACACCATATATTTT
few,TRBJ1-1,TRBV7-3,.,CASSSRRNTEAFF,TGTGCCAGCAGCTCACGTAGAAACACTGAAGCTTTCTTT
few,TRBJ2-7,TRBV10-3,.,CAISESASYEQYF,TGTGCCATCAGTGAGTCAGCGTCCTACGAGCAGTACTTC
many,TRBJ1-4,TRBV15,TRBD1,CATSRDLGQGFDEKLFF,TGTGCCACCAGCAGAGATTTGGGACAGGGGTTCGATGAAAAACTGTTTTTT
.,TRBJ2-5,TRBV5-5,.,CASSPVASETQYF,TGTGCCAGCAGCCCCGTGGCGTCAGAGACCCAGTACTTC
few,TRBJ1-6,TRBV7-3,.,CASSLWGEGYNSPLHF,TGTGCCAGCAGCCTCTGGGGGGAGGGTTACAATTCACCCCTCCACTTT
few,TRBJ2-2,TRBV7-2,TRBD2,CASSHPSGGVNTGELFF,TGTGCCAGCAGCCACCCTAGCGGGGGGGTGAACACCGGGGAGCTGTTTTTT
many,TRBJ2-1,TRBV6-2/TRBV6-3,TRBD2,CASSKRTSSNEQFF,TGTGCCAGCAGTAAAAGGACTAGCTCGAATGAGCAGTTCTTC
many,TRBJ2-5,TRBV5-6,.,CASRMWGKVETQYF,TGTGCCAGCAGAATGTGGGGTAAGGTGGAGACCCAGTACTTC
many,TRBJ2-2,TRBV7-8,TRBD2,CASSLGPGGYGTGELFF,TGTGCCAGCAGCTTAGGTCCGGGGGGTTATGGCACCGGGGAGCTGTTTTTT
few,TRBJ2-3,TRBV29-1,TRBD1,CSGDGQGTTDTQYF,TGCAGCGGCGACGGACAGGGAACCACAGATACGCAGTATTTT
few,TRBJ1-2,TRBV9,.,CASSPSLGVPRGYTF,TGTGCCAGCAGCCCTAGCCTGGGCGTGCCTCGGGGCTACACCTTC
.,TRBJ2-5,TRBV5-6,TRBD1,CASSMNPGQGSGETQYF,TGTGCCAGCAGCATGAACCCGGGACAGGGATCCGGGGAGACCCAGTACTTC
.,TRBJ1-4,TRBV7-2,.,CASSVTGTQNEKLFF,TGTGCCAGCAGCGTCACCGGGACGCAAAATGAAAAACTGTTTTTT
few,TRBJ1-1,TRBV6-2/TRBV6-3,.,CASRGHRNTEAFF,TGTGCCAGCCGAGGCCACAGGAACACTGAAGCTTTCTTT
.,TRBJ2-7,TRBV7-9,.,CASSPSTVYSYEQYF,TGTGCCAGCAGCCCCTCGACAGTTTACTCCTACGAGCAGTACTTC
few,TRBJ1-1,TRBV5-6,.,CASSRVDEAFF,TGTGCCAGCAGTAGGGTGGATGAAGCTTTCTTT
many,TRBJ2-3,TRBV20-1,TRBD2,CSARLAGNTDTQYF,TGCAGTGCGCGCCTAGCGGGGAACACAGATACGCAGTATTTT
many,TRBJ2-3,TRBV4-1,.,CASSHPLENTQYF,TGCGCCAGCAGCCACCCATTAGAAAATACGCAGTATTTT
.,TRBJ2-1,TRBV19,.,CATRQLGRPYNEQFF,TGTGCCACCAGACAGTTGGGTAGGCCCTACAATGAGCAGTTCTTC
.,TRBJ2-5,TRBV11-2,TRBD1,CASSLGDRGGQETQYF,TGTGCCAGCAGCTTAGGTGACAGGGGTGGTCAAGAGACCCAGTACTTC
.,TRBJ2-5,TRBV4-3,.,CASSQDREGTQYF,TGCGCCAGCAGCCAAGACAGGGAAGGGACCCAGTACTTC
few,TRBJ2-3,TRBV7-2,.,CASRGAGLDTQYF,TGTGCCAGCAGGGGAGCGGGTTTAGATACGCAGTATTTT
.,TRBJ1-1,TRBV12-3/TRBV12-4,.,CASRVGRLSEAFF,TGTGCCAGCAGGGTGGGGAGACTTAGTGAAGCTTTCTTT
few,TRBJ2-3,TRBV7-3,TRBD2,CASSPGLETDTQYF,TGTGCCAGCAGCCCCGGACTAGAAACAGATACGCAGTATTTT
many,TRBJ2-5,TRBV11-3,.,CASSLDLAKQETQYF,TGTGCCAGCAGCTTAGATCTCGCTAAGCAAGAGACCCAGTACTTC
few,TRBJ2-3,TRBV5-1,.,CASSLGRGSRTDTQYF,TGCGCCAGCAGCTTGGGCCGGGGGTCTCGCACAGATACGCAGTATTTT
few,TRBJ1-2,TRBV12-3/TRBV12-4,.,CASSLVAQGGYTF,TGTGCCAGCAGTTTAGTGGCCCAGGGGGGCTACACCTTC
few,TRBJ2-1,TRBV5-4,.,CASSFGWSEQFF,TGTGCCAGCAGCTTTGGTTGGAGTGAGCAGTTCTTC
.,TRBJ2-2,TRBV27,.,CASSGFRGNPGELFF,TGTGCCAGCAGTGGTTTCAGGGGTAATCCCGGGGAGCTGTTTTTT